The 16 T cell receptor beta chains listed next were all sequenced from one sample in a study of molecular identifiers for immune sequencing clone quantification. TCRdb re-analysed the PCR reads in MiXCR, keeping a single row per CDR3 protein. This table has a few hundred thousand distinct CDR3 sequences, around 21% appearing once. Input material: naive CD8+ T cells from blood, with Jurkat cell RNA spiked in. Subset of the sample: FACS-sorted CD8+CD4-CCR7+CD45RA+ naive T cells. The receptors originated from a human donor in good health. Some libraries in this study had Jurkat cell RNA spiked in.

CDR3 protein: CASSPLGVIYNEQFF. The CDR3 DNA follows: TGTGCCAGCAGCCCCCTTGGGGTAATCTACAATGAGCAGTTCTTC. The J gene is TRBJ2-1, the V gene TRBV6-6; D is ambiguous. Trimming took off 6 bases at V and 3 bases at J, with 15 bases between the two ends. CDR3 length: 15 residues. Germline V gene lookup returns CDR1 MNHNY and CDR2 SVGAGI (reference sequence).

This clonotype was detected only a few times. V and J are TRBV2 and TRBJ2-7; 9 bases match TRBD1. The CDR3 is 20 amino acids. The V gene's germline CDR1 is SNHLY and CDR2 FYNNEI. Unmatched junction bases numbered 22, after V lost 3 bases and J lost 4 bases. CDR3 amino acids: CASSDPGGTGLSGRLYEQYF. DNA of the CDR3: TGTGCCAGCAGTGATCCTGGGGGGACAGGGCTTTCGGGACGATTATACGAGCAGTACTTC.

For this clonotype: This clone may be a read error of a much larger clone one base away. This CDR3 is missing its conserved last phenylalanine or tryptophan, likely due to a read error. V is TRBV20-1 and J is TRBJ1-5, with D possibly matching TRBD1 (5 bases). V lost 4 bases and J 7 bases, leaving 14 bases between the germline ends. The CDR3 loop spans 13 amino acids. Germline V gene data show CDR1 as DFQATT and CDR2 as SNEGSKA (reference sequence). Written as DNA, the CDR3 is TGCAGTGCTATGGGACCCGAGACCCAGCCCCAGCATCTT. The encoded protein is CSAMGPETQPQHL.

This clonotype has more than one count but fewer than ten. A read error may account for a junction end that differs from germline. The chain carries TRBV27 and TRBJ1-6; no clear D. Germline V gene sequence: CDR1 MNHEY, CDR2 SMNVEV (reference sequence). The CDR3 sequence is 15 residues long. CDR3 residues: CASSVSGYYNSPLHF. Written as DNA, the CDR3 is TGTGCCAGCAGTGTATCAGGATACTATAATTCACCCCTCCACTTT.

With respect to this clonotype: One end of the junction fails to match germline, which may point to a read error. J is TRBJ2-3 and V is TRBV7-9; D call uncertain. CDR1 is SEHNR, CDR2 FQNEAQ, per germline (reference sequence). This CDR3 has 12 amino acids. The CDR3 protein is CAGSLDKGTQYF. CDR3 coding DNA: TGTGCCGGCAGCTTAGACAAAGGTACGCAGTATTTT.

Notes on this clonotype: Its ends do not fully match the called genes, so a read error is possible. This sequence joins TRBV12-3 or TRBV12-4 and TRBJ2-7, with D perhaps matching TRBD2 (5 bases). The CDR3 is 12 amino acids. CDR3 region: CVSSLGREEQYF. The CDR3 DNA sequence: TGTGTCAGCTCCCTGGGTAGGGAGGAGCAGTACTTC.

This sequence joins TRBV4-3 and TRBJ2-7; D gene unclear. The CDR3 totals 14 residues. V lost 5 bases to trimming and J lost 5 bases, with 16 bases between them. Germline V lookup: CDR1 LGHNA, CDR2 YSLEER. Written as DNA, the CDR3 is TGCGCCAGCAGCGGCGGTCTAGTAGGCGACGAGCAGTACTTC. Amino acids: CASSGGLVGDEQYF.

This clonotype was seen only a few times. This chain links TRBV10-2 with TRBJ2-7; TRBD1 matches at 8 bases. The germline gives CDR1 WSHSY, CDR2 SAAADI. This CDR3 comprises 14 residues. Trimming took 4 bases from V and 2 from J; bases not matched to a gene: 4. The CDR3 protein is CASSGGTGPYEQYF. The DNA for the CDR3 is TGCGCCAGCAGTGGTGGGACAGGACCCTACGAGCAGTACTTC.

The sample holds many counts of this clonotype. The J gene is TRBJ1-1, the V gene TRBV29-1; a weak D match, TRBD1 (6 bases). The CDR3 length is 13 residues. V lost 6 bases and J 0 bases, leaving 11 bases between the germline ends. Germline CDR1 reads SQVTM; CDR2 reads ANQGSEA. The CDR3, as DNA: TGCAGCGTCCCGACAGGCTTGAACACTGAAGCTTTCTTT. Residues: CSVPTGLNTEAFF.

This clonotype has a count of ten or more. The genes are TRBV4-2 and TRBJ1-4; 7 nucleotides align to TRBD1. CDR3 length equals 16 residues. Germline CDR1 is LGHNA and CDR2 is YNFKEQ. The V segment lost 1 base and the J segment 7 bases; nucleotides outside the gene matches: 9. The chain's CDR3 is CASSQVPDRFGEKLFF. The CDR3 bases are TGTGCCAGCAGCCAAGTCCCGGACAGGTTCGGTGAAAAACTGTTTTTT.

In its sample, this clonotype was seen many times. The CDR3 DNA reads as TGTGCCTGGGCCGGGACAGCTAACTATGGCTACACCTTC. Residues: CAWAGTANYGYTF. The chain employs TRBV30 and TRBJ1-2; 7 bases agree with TRBD1. The CDR3 is 13 residues long. Germline CDR1 is GTSNPN and CDR2 is SVGIG (reference sequence). Trimming cost V 5 bases and J 0 bases; bases outside gene matches: 3.

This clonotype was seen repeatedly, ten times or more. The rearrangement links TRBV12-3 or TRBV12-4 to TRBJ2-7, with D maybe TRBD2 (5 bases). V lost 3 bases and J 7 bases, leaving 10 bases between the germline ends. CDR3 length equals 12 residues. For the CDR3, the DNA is TGTGCCAGCAGTTTCGGGCGGGTTGAGCAGTACTTC. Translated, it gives CASSFGRVEQYF.

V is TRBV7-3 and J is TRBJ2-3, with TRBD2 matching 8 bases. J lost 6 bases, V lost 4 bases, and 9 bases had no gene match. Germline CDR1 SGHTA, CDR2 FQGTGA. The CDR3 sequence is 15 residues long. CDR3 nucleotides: TGTGCCAGCAGCTCAACCGGGGGGGGGATGGATACGCAGTATTTT. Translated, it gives CASSSTGGGMDTQYF.

CDR3 protein: CASSLHRAGAGTQYF. As DNA, the CDR3 is TGTGCCAGCAGTTTGCACAGGGCGGGAGCAGGTACGCAGTATTTT. The chain combines TRBV28 with TRBJ2-3; tentative D call: TRBD2 (7 bases). V lost 3 bases to trimming and J lost 8 bases, with 18 bases between them. CDR1 is MDHEN, CDR2 SYDVKM, per germline. This CDR3 is 15 amino acids long. Using reference TRBV28 and TRBJ2-3 for the parts outside the CDR3, the full variable domain is DVKVTQSSRYLVKRTGEKVFLECVQDMDHENMFWYRQDPGLGLRLIYFSYDVKMKEKGDIPEGYSVSREKKERFSLILESASTNQTSMYLCASSLHRAGAGTQYFGPGTRLTVL.

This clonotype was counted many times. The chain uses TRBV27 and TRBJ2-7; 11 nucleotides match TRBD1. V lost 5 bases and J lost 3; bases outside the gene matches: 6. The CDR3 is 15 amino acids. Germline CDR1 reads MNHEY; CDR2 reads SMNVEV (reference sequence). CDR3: CASSLAGTGGYEQYF. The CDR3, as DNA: TGTGCCAGCAGTCTGGCGGGGACAGGGGGCTACGAGCAGTACTTC.

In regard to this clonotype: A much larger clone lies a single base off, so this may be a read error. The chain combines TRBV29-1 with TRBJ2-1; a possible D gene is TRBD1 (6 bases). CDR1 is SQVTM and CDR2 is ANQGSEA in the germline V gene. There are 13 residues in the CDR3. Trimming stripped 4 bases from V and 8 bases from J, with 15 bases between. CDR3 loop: CSVVGQGTDEQFF. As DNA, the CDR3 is TGCAGCGTTGTTGGTCAGGGGACCGATGAGCAGTTCTTC.